The 24 T cell receptor beta chains below were found in one sample sequenced in a study of siplizumab effects on memory and regulatory T cells. Clones were read by immunoSEQ multiplex PCR, and TCRdb kept only the in-frame ones, dropping some. The sample records about 87,000 clones, 70% to 90% being singletons. Material for sequencing was CD4+ T cells sorted from blood. The origin of the receptors is a human donor in good health.

This clone was picked up a small number of times. CDR3 loop: CASRRTANSNQPQHF. In DNA, the CDR3 is TGTGCCAGCAGGAGGACAGCTAATAGCAATCAGCCCCAGCATTTT. This sequence joins TRBV6-4 and TRBJ1-5, with D tentatively TRBD1 (6 bases). The CDR3 covers 15 residues. Trimming cost V 6 bases and J 0 bases, with 12 bases left between them. Germline V CDR1 and CDR2: MRHNA, SNTAGT.

The chain recombines TRBV2 with TRBJ2-3; D might be TRBD1 (6 bases). V was clipped by 6 bases and J by 4 bases, with 17 bases between them. The CDR3 loop spans 15 amino acids. Germline V gives CDR1 SNHLY, CDR2 FYNNEI. CDR3 residues: CASRRRQVPADTQYF. CDR3 sequence (DNA): TGTGCCAGCAGACGAAGACAGGTTCCGGCAGATACGCAGTATTTT.

V is TRBV30 and J is TRBJ2-3; TRBD2 aligns across 13 bases. J gave up 1 base and V 0 bases, and 10 bases lay outside the gene matches. Looked up from germline, CDR1 is GTSNPN and CDR2 is SVGIG (reference sequence). The CDR3 consists of 19 residues. DNA for the CDR3: TGTGCCTGGAGTGTATCCCGGACTAGCGGGAGTTCTCGCACAGATACGCAGTATTTT. Protein: CAWSVSRTSGSSRTDTQYF.

The CDR3 spells CASSPRDGDDTEAFF. The CDR3 DNA reads TGTGCCAGCAGCCCCCGGGACGGAGATGACACTGAAGCTTTCTTT. The rearrangement joins TRBV6-1 to TRBJ1-1, with a tentative D call TRBD1 (5 bases). Trimming shortened V by 6 bases and J by 3 bases, and 17 bases separated the two germline ends. CDR1 is MNHNS and CDR2 is SASEGT in the germline V gene. The CDR3 has 15 residues.

The chain has TRBV4-1 and TRBJ1-2, with a tentative D call TRBD1 (6 bases). V gave up 1 base and J gave up 0 bases, with 12 bases separating them. The CDR3 sequence is 16 residues long. CDR1 MGHRA and CDR2 YSYEKL come from the germline V gene. The CDR3 here is CASSQGGTRPNYGYTF. In DNA form, the CDR3 reads TGCGCCAGCAGCCAAGGGGGGACAAGACCTAACTATGGCTACACCTTC.

The genes are TRBV19 and TRBJ2-5; the match to TRBD2 covers 8 bases. The CDR3 loop spans 17 amino acids. With 1 base clipped from V and 5 bases from J, the junction kept 12 bases outside the gene matches. CDR1 and CDR2 from the germline V gene are LNHDA and SQIVND (reference sequence). The CDR3 loop reads CASSIVGRRAGDETQYF. The DNA for the CDR3 is TGTGCCAGTAGTATAGTCGGACGACGAGCGGGAGACGAGACCCAGTACTTC.

By frequency in the sample, this clone is medium-sized. This chain joins TRBV4-3 and TRBJ1-5; D uncertain. CDR3 length: 15 amino acids. CDR1 LGHNA and CDR2 YSLEER come from the germline V gene. Trimming left V 0 bases short and J 5 bases short, with 11 bases between. DNA for the CDR3: TGCGCCAGCAGCCAAGATGCGACAAATCATCAGCCCCAGCATTTT. Translating gives CASSQDATNHQPQHF.

The chain joins TRBV7-9 to TRBJ2-7; D is possibly TRBD2 (6 bases). The CDR3 is 14 residues long. V was trimmed by 7 bases and J by 5 bases, leaving 18 bases between them. In germline, CDR1 is SEHNR, CDR2 FQNEAQ (reference sequence). The CDR3 bases are TGTGCCAGCACTATCAAGGCGGGATCGGACGAGCAGTACTTC. Protein sequence: CASTIKAGSDEQYF.

The V and J genes are TRBV9 and TRBJ1-2; D call uncertain. The CDR3 contains 13 residues. Germline CDR1 and CDR2: SGDLS and YYNGEE. Between the trimmed V and J ends, which lost 0 bases and 2 bases, there was a span of 5 bases. In DNA, the CDR3 is TGTGCCAGCAGCGTAGATACCAACTATGGCTACACCTTC. It yields the protein CASSVDTNYGYTF.

This sequence joins TRBV4-2 and TRBJ2-1; 10 bases line up with TRBD2. This CDR3 spans 16 amino acids. Trimming took 4 bases from V and 7 from J; bases not matched to a gene: 10. Germline CDR1 reads LGHNA; CDR2 reads YNFKEQ. The CDR3 is CASSPEASGSLNEQFF. Written as DNA, the CDR3 is TGTGCCAGCAGCCCCGAGGCTAGCGGGAGTTTAAATGAGCAGTTCTTC.

The chain links TRBV30 to TRBJ1-1; TRBD1 might be the D (5 bases). The CDR3 totals 13 residues. In germline, CDR1 is GTSNPN, CDR2 SVGIG (reference sequence). V gave up 3 bases and J gave up 4 bases, with 12 bases separating them. DNA for the CDR3: TGTGCCTGGAGCTACCAGGGATCCACTGAAGCTTTCTTT. It is translated as CAWSYQGSTEAFF.

The J gene is TRBJ2-7, the V gene TRBV20-1; maybe TRBD1 (6 bases). CDR1 is DFQATT and CDR2 is SNEGSKA in the germline V gene (reference sequence). Trimming cost V 7 bases and J 3 bases, with 10 bases left between them. The CDR3 is 11 amino acids. The CDR3 is CSVDRLYEQYF. CDR3 sequence (DNA): TGCAGTGTGGACAGACTCTACGAGCAGTACTTC.

This chain uses TRBV6-5 with TRBJ2-7; no clear D gene. The V end lost 0 bases, the J end lost 0 bases, and 6 bases lay between the germline ends. This CDR3 comprises 14 residues. Per the germline V gene, CDR1 is MNHEY and CDR2 is SVGAGI. The CDR3 region is CASSYSGSSYEQYF. For the CDR3, the DNA is TGTGCCAGCAGTTACTCGGGAAGCTCCTACGAGCAGTACTTC.

This clone was counted a few times. CDR3 coding DNA: TGTGCCAGCAGCCGACTAGCGGGAGTAACAGATACGCAGTATTTT. Its translation: CASSRLAGVTDTQYF. This chain links TRBV7-9 with TRBJ2-3; 12 bases match TRBD2. The CDR3 totals 15 residues. V lost 5 bases to trimming and J lost 3 bases; unmatched junction nucleotides: 3. In germline, CDR1 is SEHNR, CDR2 FQNEAQ (reference sequence).

The V and J genes are TRBV6-1 and TRBJ2-3; either TRBD1 or TRBD2 may supply D (5 bases each). The germline gives CDR1 MNHNS, CDR2 SASEGT. Trimming removed 0 bases from V and 1 base from J, with 20 bases in between. The CDR3 runs 19 residues. CDR3 DNA sequence: TGTGCCAGCAGTGAAGCCAATCGGGGTTCTGGGGGACGCACAGATACGCAGTATTTT. It translates to CASSEANRGSGGRTDTQYF.

This clone showed up just once. The chain couples TRBV4-1 to TRBJ1-4, with D possibly TRBD1 on 5 matching bases. The V gene lost 2 bases and the J gene lost 14 bases, with 18 bases spanning the gap. The CDR3 covers 14 residues. CDR1 is MGHRA and CDR2 is YSYEKL in the germline V gene. The CDR3 reads CASSQIIRDGVLFF. CDR3 sequence (DNA): TGCGCCAGCAGCCAAATTATACGGGACGGTGTCCTGTTTTTT.

The chain has TRBV29-1 and TRBJ1-5, with D perhaps matching TRBD1 (6 bases). This CDR3 comprises 13 residues. Germline CDR1 SQVTM, CDR2 ANQGSEA. Trimming took 7 bases from V and 2 from J, leaving 12 bases between them. This CDR3 is CSATGIGNQPQHF. The CDR3 nucleotides read TGCAGCGCTACAGGGATCGGCAATCAGCCCCAGCATTTT. The variable domain in full, with the rest retrieved from reference TRBV29-1 and TRBJ1-5, is SAVISQKPSRDICQRGTSLTIQCQVDSQVTMMFWYRQQPGQSLTLIATANQGSEATYESGFVIDKFPISRPNLTFSTLTVSNMSPEDSSIYLCSATGIGNQPQHFGDGTRLSIL.

The chain carries TRBV7-2 and TRBJ2-5; perhaps D is TRBD1 or TRBD2 (5 bases each). Trimming stripped 2 bases from V and 2 bases from J, with 15 bases between. CDR1 is SGHTA and CDR2 is FQGNSA in the germline V gene. There are 16 residues in the CDR3. The CDR3 spells CASSLTMGVGQETQYF. Written as DNA, the CDR3 is TGTGCCAGCAGCTTAACCATGGGGGTAGGGCAAGAGACCCAGTACTTC. Variable domain in full (rest from reference TRBV7-2 and TRBJ2-5): GAGVSQSPSNKVTEKGKDVELRCDPISGHTALYWYRQSLGQGLEFLIYFQGNSAPDKSGLPSDRFSAERTGGSVSTLTIQRTQQEDSAVYLCASSLTMGVGQETQYFGPGTRLLVL.

V usage is TRBV7-9 and J usage is TRBJ1-4, with D uncertain. The germline V and J ends were trimmed by 1 base and 7 bases, with 22 bases remaining between them. The V gene's germline CDR1 is SEHNR and CDR2 FQNEAQ (reference sequence). CDR3 length: 18 residues. The CDR3 DNA follows: TGTGCCAGCAGCTTAGTTCCCTTGCGCACCCTCCCTATTGAAAAACTGTTTTTT. Protein sequence: CASSLVPLRTLPIEKLFF.

This rearrangement joins TRBV6-1 to TRBJ2-7; 9 nucleotides agree with TRBD2. The J segment lost 6 bases and the V segment lost 2 bases, leaving 8 bases of the junction unmatched. This CDR3 is 15 amino acids long. CDR1 is MNHNS and CDR2 is SASEGT in the germline V gene. CDR3 sequence (DNA): TGTGCCAGCAGTGAATTCGGCGGGAGGGCTAGCGAGCAGTACTTC. As protein: CASSEFGGRASEQYF.

V is TRBV5-6 and J is TRBJ2-1; 11 bases are a match to TRBD2. Germline loops: CDR1 SGHDT, CDR2 YYEEEE. Trimming at V came to 0 bases and at J to 9 bases, leaving 2 bases not matched to a gene. This CDR3 has 14 residues. The CDR3 protein is CASSLGSGRVEQFF. The CDR3 region has the DNA TGTGCCAGCAGCTTGGGTAGCGGGAGGGTTGAGCAGTTCTTC.

The chain joins TRBV11-3 to TRBJ2-2; 7 bases fit TRBD2. Losses at the gene ends were 8 bases for V and 1 base for J; bases not matched to a gene: 7. This CDR3 region has 15 residues. Germline V lookup: CDR1 SGHNT, CDR2 YENEEA. The CDR3 region is CASGKTSLNTGELFF. DNA of the CDR3: TGTGCCAGCGGAAAGACTAGCTTGAACACCGGGGAGCTGTTTTTT.

This sequence joins TRBV10-3 and TRBJ2-1; D is perhaps TRBD2 (6 bases). CDR1 and CDR2 (germline): ENHRY, SYGVKD. V shed 4 bases and J shed 7 bases, with 14 bases lying between them. CDR3 length: 14 residues. The chain's CDR3 is CAISVGGVGNEQFF. The CDR3 bases are TGTGCCATCAGTGTCGGGGGAGTGGGGAATGAGCAGTTCTTC.

V is TRBV4-2 and J is TRBJ2-1; D remains ambiguous. Germline V gives CDR1 LGHNA, CDR2 YNFKEQ. Between the trimmed V and J ends, which lost 0 bases and 2 bases, there was a span of 8 bases. This CDR3 spans 15 amino acids. For the CDR3, the DNA is TGTGCCAGCAGCCAAGACAGGAACCCCTACAATGAGCAGTTCTTC. This encodes CASSQDRNPYNEQFF.